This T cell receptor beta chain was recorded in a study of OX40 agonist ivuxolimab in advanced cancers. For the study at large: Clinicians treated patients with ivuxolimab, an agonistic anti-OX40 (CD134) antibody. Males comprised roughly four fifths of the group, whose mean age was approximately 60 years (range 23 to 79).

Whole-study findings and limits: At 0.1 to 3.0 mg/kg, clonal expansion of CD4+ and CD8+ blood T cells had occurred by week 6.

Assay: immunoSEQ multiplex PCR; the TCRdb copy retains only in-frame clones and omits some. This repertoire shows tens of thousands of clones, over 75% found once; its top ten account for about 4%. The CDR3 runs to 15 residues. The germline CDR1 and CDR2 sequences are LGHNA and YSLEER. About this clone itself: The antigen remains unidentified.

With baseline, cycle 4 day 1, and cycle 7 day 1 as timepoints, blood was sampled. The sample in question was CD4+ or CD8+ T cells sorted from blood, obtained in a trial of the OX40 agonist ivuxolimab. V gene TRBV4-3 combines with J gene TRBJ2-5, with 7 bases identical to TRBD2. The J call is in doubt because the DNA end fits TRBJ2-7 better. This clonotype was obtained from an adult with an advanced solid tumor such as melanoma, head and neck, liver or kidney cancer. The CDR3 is CASSRSPGGAYEQYF. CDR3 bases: TGCGCCAGCAGCCGTTCGCCTGGGGGGGCCTACGAGCAGTACTTC.